Listed below are T cell receptor beta chains from one sample, sequenced in a study of T cell changes during pregnancy in multiple sclerosis. Some clones are missing from TCRdb's copy, which holds only in-frame ones; the method was immunoSEQ multiplex PCR. The table has tens of thousands of clones, 90% seen once. This material consisted of peripheral blood, taken after pregnancy. These receptors all come from a female donor in good health, enrolled as a control in a pregnancy study. Both conserved end residues are part of each CDR3. The D gene is left open where the match is weak. Size values are once, few and many counts, or a class for expanded clones, and some rows have none.

abundance	j_gene	v_gene	d_gene	CDR3aa	CDR3nt
.	TRBJ2-7	TRBV4-1	TRBD1	CASSQSGQGVHEQYF	TGCGCCAGCAGCCAGTCGGGACAGGGGGTTCACGAGCAGTACTTC
.	TRBJ1-5	TRBV9	.	CASSVAGNSNQPQHF	TGTGCCAGCAGCGTAGCCGGTAATAGCAATCAGCCCCAGCATTTT
.	TRBJ1-5	TRBV7-2	.	CASSLDGGFNQPQHF	TGTGCCAGCAGCTTGGACGGGGGTTTCAATCAGCCCCAGCATTTT
.	TRBJ1-1	TRBV6-5	.	CASRTSGLVNTEAFF	TGTGCCAGCAGAACCTCCGGACTGGTGAACACTGAAGCTTTCTTT
.	TRBJ2-7	TRBV7-9	TRBD2	CASSSRTSGEQYF	TGTGCCAGCAGCAGCCGGACTAGCGGGGAGCAGTACTTC
.	TRBJ1-3	TRBV5-1	TRBD1	CASSLVIGGLPGNTIYF	TGCGCCAGCAGCTTGGTTATAGGGGGCCTCCCTGGAAACACCATATATTTT
.	TRBJ2-1	TRBV5-1	TRBD2	CASSPGLADFNEQFF	TGCGCCAGCAGCCCGGGACTAGCGGATTTCAATGAGCAGTTCTTC
.	TRBJ1-2	TRBV10-3	TRBD1	CAISETGGRGYTF	TGTGCCATCAGTGAGACAGGGGGCCGTGGCTACACCTTC
.	TRBJ1-2	TRBV5-8	.	CASRHRLSDYGYTF	TGTGCCAGCAGGCACCGACTGTCTGACTATGGCTACACCTTC
.	TRBJ1-5	TRBV28	.	CASSLTLGRGNQPQHF	TGTGCCAGCAGTCTCACCCTGGGTCGGGGCAATCAGCCCCAGCATTTT
.	TRBJ1-1	TRBV6-4	.	CASSGGEGTEAFF	TGTGCCAGCAGTGGAGGGGAGGGCACTGAAGCTTTCTTT
few	TRBJ1-2	TRBV6-1	.	CASSEGPGDNYGYTF	TGTGCCAGCAGTGAAGGCCCAGGGGATAACTATGGCTACACCTTC
.	TRBJ1-1	TRBV5-4	TRBD1	CASSLVGGREAFF	TGTGCCAGCAGCTTGGTAGGGGGCCGTGAAGCTTTCTTT
.	TRBJ2-7	TRBV5-4	.	CASSLGDSQRPYEQYF	TGTGCCAGCAGCTTGGGGGACTCACAGAGGCCCTACGAGCAGTACTTC
few	TRBJ1-1	TRBV27	.	CASSLREGRVAEAFF	TGTGCCAGCAGTTTACGAGAGGGGAGGGTCGCTGAAGCTTTCTTT
.	TRBJ2-5	TRBV5-1	.	CASSLTAGVETQYF	TGCGCCAGCAGCTTGACGGCCGGGGTGGAGACCCAGTACTTC
.	TRBJ1-1	TRBV7-9	.	CASSLTGDWTEAFF	TGTGCCAGCAGCTTAACAGGAGACTGGACTGAAGCTTTCTTT
.	TRBJ2-7	TRBV5-1	TRBD2	CASSIESGGYYEQYF	TGCGCCAGCAGCATAGAAAGCGGGGGATACTACGAGCAGTACTTC
.	TRBJ1-4	TRBV7-8	.	CASTRTGGQREKLFF	TGTGCCAGCACGAGAACCGGGGGGCAGAGAGAAAAACTGTTTTTT
.	TRBJ1-5	TRBV6-6	.	CASSPTRSNQPQHF	TGTGCCAGCAGCCCTACCAGGAGCAATCAGCCCCAGCATTTT
.	TRBJ2-7	TRBV4-1	TRBD1	CASSQVRDRDYEQYF	TGCGCCAGCAGCCAAGTTAGGGACAGGGACTACGAGCAGTACTTC
.	TRBJ2-5	TRBV5-1	.	CASSFIETQYF	TGCGCCAGCAGCTTTATAGAGACCCAGTACTTC
.	TRBJ2-7	TRBV5-5	TRBD2	CASSQGTSRSYEQYF	TGTGCCAGCAGCCAGGGGACTAGCCGATCCTACGAGCAGTACTTC
.	TRBJ2-7	TRBV5-1	TRBD2	CASSLQRGSEQYF	TGCGCCAGCAGCTTGCAGCGGGGATCCGAACAGTACTTC
.	TRBJ1-6	TRBV5-1	TRBD1	CASSPRKTGNGDNSPLHF	TGCGCCAGCAGCCCAAGAAAGACAGGGAATGGCGATAATTCACCCCTCCACTTT
.	TRBJ2-1	TRBV7-3	.	CASSDSIAAPGNEQFF	TGTGCCAGCAGCGACAGCATAGCAGCTCCTGGCAATGAGCAGTTCTTC
.	TRBJ1-1	TRBV6-5	.	CASSPLDLPTTEAFF	TGTGCCAGCAGCCCCCTAGATCTCCCGACCACTGAAGCTTTCTTT
.	TRBJ2-7	TRBV7-9	.	CASSLVGRDSYEQYF	TGTGCCAGCAGCTTAGTCGGTCGAGACTCCTACGAGCAGTACTTC
.	TRBJ2-1	TRBV4-3	.	CASSQGPGGPPFNEQFF	TGCGCCAGCAGCCAAGGCCCCGGGGGGCCTCCTTTCAATGAGCAGTTCTTC